This is a list of T cell receptor beta chains from one sample in a study of neurological immune-mediated disorders. TCRdb recomputed calls from the 5' RACE reads with MiXCR, one row per CDR3 protein. The sample records just over 95,000 distinct CDR3 sequences, 3.5% to 4% being singletons. The sample consisted of PBMCs. The receptors originated from a woman aged 18-29 years with multiple sclerosis. Each CDR3 is given with its conserved first and last residue. The order of the fields is clone size, V gene, J gene, D gene, CDR3 DNA, CDR3 protein. D genes are given only for firm matches. Some rows have no size entry. The others give once, few or many, or a class for an expanded clone.

>many|TRBV12-3/TRBV12-4|TRBJ2-5|TRBD2
TGTGCCAGCAGTTCCACTCCGGGACTAGCGGGGGGTCCCTCTCAAGAGACCCAGTACTTC
CASSSTPGLAGGPSQETQYF
>many|TRBV3-1|TRBJ1-2|TRBD1
TGTGCCAGCAGCCAACCGACAGGGGGCGACTATGGCTACACCTTC
CASSQPTGGDYGYTF
>many|TRBV6-2/TRBV6-3|TRBJ1-1|TRBD1
TGTGCCAGCAGTTACGACAGGGGGAGGACTGAAGCTTTCTTT
CASSYDRGRTEAFF
>many|TRBV14|TRBJ2-1|-
TGTGCCAGCAGCCAAGCGTACGGGGAGGCGTACAATGAGCAGTTCTTC
CASSQAYGEAYNEQFF
>many|TRBV11-3|TRBJ2-1|-
TGTGCCAGCAGCTTCTCGGGGACAAGCTACAATGAGCAGTTCTTC
CASSFSGTSYNEQFF
>many|TRBV20-1|TRBJ2-1|TRBD2
TGCAGTGCCACCCGTGGCGGGAGAGGCCTATACAATGAGCAGTTCTTC
CSATRGGRGLYNEQFF
>many|TRBV12-3/TRBV12-4|TRBJ2-7|-
TGTGCCAGCAGTGCGAAATTCTACGAGCAGTACTTC
CASSAKFYEQYF
>many|TRBV28|TRBJ1-6|TRBD1
TGTGCCAGCAGTATACCGGGACAGGGGGGTTCACCCCTCCACTTT
CASSIPGQGGSPLHF
>-|TRBV19|TRBJ1-2|-
TGTGCCAGTAGTACCCTCCGCTGGAGGGGGGGTGCCCTATACTATGGCTACACCTTC
CASSTLRWRGGALYYGYTF
>many|TRBV9|TRBJ2-3|TRBD2
TGTGCCAGCAGCGTAGAGGTTGGTAGCGGGACCACAGATACGCAGTATTTT
CASSVEVGSGTTDTQYF
>many|TRBV11-2|TRBJ2-1|-
TGTGCCAGCAGCCTCAGCGCGGTTGAGCAGTTCTTC
CASSLSAVEQFF
>few|TRBV20-1|TRBJ2-7|-
TGCAGTGCTAGAGACAGTCTACACGTGGACGAGCAGTACTTC
CSARDSLHVDEQYF
>many|TRBV5-1|TRBJ2-6|TRBD1
TGCGCCAGCAGCTTGGGGGGACAGGGGGGCGTCCTGACTTTC
CASSLGGQGGVLTF
>many|TRBV20-1|TRBJ2-5|TRBD2
TGCAGTGCTAGAGGCGAGACCGGACTAGCGGGAGGGCCGCAGGAGACCCAGTACTTC
CSARGETGLAGGPQETQYF
>many|TRBV5-1|TRBJ2-7|-
TGCGCCAGCAGCCCCCCCGGGGACTACGAGCAGTACTTC
CASSPPGDYEQYF
>many|TRBV3-1|TRBJ2-1|TRBD1
TGTGCCAGCAGCTCACCGGGACAGGGAACGGGTGAGCAGTTCTTC
CASSSPGQGTGEQFF
>many|TRBV20-1|TRBJ1-5|-
TGCAGTGCTAGAGATAGTAGGCACGGGCGCAATCAGCCCCAGCATTTT
CSARDSRHGRNQPQHF
>many|TRBV27|TRBJ2-4|-
TGTGCCAGCAGTTTATGGGCAGACGCCAAAAACATTCAGTACTTC
CASSLWADAKNIQYF
>many|TRBV5-1|TRBJ2-7|TRBD2
TGCGCCAGCAGCTCCGGGACTAGCGGAACCTACGAGCAGTACTTC
CASSSGTSGTYEQYF
>many|TRBV11-1|TRBJ1-1|-
TGTGCCAGCGGAATCAGGGGATTGGCTTTCTTT
CASGIRGLAFF
>many|TRBV4-3|TRBJ1-2|-
TGCGCCAGCAGCCAAGACACGGGGAGTGGCTACACCTTC
CASSQDTGSGYTF
>few|TRBV3-1|TRBJ2-5|-
TGTGCCAGCAGCCAAGAGGAGGGAGTTCGAGAGACCCAGTACTTC
CASSQEEGVRETQYF
>many|TRBV12-3/TRBV12-4|TRBJ2-7|TRBD1
TGTGCCAGCACCCGGGACAGCTCCTACGAGCAGTACTTC
CASTRDSSYEQYF
>many|TRBV7-9|TRBJ2-2|-
TGTGCCAGCAGCTTCGACACTCTAACCGGGGAGCTGTTTTTT
CASSFDTLTGELFF
>many|TRBV29-1|TRBJ1-1|-
TGCAGCGTTGAGGAGACGGTGAACACTGAAGCTTTCTTT
CSVEETVNTEAFF
>many|TRBV27|TRBJ2-2|-
TGTGCCAGCAGCTTTACTACATTTAACACCGGGGAGCTGTTTTTT
CASSFTTFNTGELFF
>many|TRBV12-3/TRBV12-4|TRBJ1-1|-
TGTGCCAGCAGTTTAGGCCGGCTGCACACTGAAGCTTTCTTT
CASSLGRLHTEAFF
>many|TRBV10-3|TRBJ1-4|-
TGTGCCATCAGTGGGACAGAGAATGAAAAACTGTTTTTT
CAISGTENEKLFF
>many|TRBV21-1|TRBJ1-6|-
TGTGCCAGCAGCAACCTAGGATATTCGGTGTCACCCCTCCACTTT
CASSNLGYSVSPLHF
>many|TRBV12-3/TRBV12-4|TRBJ1-6|TRBD1
TGTGCCAGCAGTTTAGGGACCACCGGGACAGGTGATTTACCCCTCCACTTT
CASSLGTTGTGDLPLHF
>many|TRBV9|TRBJ2-7|TRBD2
TGTGCCAGCAGCTCGCTTCCGGGACTAGCGGATTACGAGCAGTACTTC
CASSSLPGLADYEQYF
>many|TRBV29-1|TRBJ2-7|-
TGCAGCGTTCAACGGACAGAGAAGAACGAGCAGTACTTC
CSVQRTEKNEQYF
>many|TRBV4-3|TRBJ2-7|-
TGCGCCAGCAGCCAAGTGGGCGGTTACGAGCAGTACTTC
CASSQVGGYEQYF
>many|TRBV5-1|TRBJ2-4|-
TGCGCCAGCAGCTTGCTCTTCTTCGCTGACATTCAGTACTTC
CASSLLFFADIQYF
>many|TRBV4-3|TRBJ2-1|TRBD1
TGCGCCAGCAGCCAATCCCTCCGGGACAGCCTAGAAAATGAGCAGTTCTTC
CASSQSLRDSLENEQFF
>many|TRBV5-1|TRBJ2-1|-
TGCGCCAGCAGCTCAGGACTTGCCGGGCAGTTCTTC
CASSSGLAGQFF
>many|TRBV7-2|TRBJ1-2|TRBD1
TGTGCCAGCAGCACCCTCGACAGGGGAGGATATGGCTACACCTTC
CASSTLDRGGYGYTF
>many|TRBV7-2|TRBJ2-7|TRBD1
TGTGCCAGCAGCAAAGGGACAGGGGACCTCTACGAGCAGTACTTC
CASSKGTGDLYEQYF
>-|TRBV20-1|TRBJ1-2|-
TGCAGCACTCCGGGGGCTAACTATGGCTACACCTTC
CSTPGANYGYTF
>many|TRBV5-1|TRBJ1-1|-
TGCGCCAGCAGCTTGCCGGGAACCCCGAACACTGAAGCTTTCTTT
CASSLPGTPNTEAFF
>many|TRBV7-9|TRBJ2-1|-
TGTGCCAGCAGCTTAAGTAGGGGCGATGAGCAGTTCTTC
CASSLSRGDEQFF
>many|TRBV5-1|TRBJ2-3|-
TGCGCCAGCAGCTTGCCCGGGGCCTCCACAGATACGCAGTATTTT
CASSLPGASTDTQYF
>many|TRBV7-3|TRBJ2-2|TRBD2
TGTGCCAGCAGCCCCGGGACTAGCGGCTCGAACACCGGGGAGCTGTTTTTT
CASSPGTSGSNTGELFF
>few|TRBV19|TRBJ2-2|-
TGTGCCAGTAGTATAGTTGACCGGGAGCTGTTTTTT
CASSIVDRELFF
>many|TRBV29-1|TRBJ1-1|-
TGCAGCGTCTCGTCGGACACTGAAGCTTTCTTT
CSVSSDTEAFF
>many|TRBV15|TRBJ2-7|TRBD1
TGTGCCACCAGCAGAAGGGACAGGGTAGAAAAGCAGTACTTC
CATSRRDRVEKQYF
>many|TRBV5-1|TRBJ2-1|-
TGCGCCAGCAGCAAGGGACTTGGCAATGAGCAGTTCTTC
CASSKGLGNEQFF
>many|TRBV7-9|TRBJ2-1|TRBD2
TGTGCCAGCAGCCCCCCTAGCGGGGGGGCCGGTGGCAATGAGCAGTTCTTC
CASSPPSGGAGGNEQFF
>-|TRBV11-2|TRBJ2-3|TRBD2
TGTGCCAGCAGCCCGGGGGTCGGTGCTAGCGGGGGCACAGATACGCAGTATTTT
CASSPGVGASGGTDTQYF
>many|TRBV6-1|TRBJ1-2|-
TGTGCCAGCAGTGAAACCCGGTGGGGCTACACCTTC
CASSETRWGYTF
>many|TRBV5-1|TRBJ1-2|TRBD1
TGCGCCAGCAGCTTGGTACAGGGGGCGGCGAAGGGCTACACCTTC
CASSLVQGAAKGYTF
>many|TRBV20-1|TRBJ2-7|-
TGCAGTGCTGCAAGCACGGGGGTCCCGTCCTACGAGCAGTACTTC
CSAASTGVPSYEQYF
>many|TRBV20-1|TRBJ2-1|-
TGCAGTGCTAGAGGGGTTTGGGGCCAAACCTACAATGAGCAGTTCTTC
CSARGVWGQTYNEQFF
>many|TRBV20-1|TRBJ1-1|-
TGCAGTGCTAGCTACTACAGGGAGGAAAACACTGAAGCTTTCTTT
CSASYYREENTEAFF
>many|TRBV4-2|TRBJ2-3|-
TGTGCCAGCAGCCAAGAGACAGATACGCAGTATTTT
CASSQETDTQYF
>many|TRBV5-6|TRBJ2-7|-
TGTGCCAGCAGCCCTCACCTACAGGGTCCAGAGTCCTACGAGCAGTACTTC
CASSPHLQGPESYEQYF
>many|TRBV12-3/TRBV12-4|TRBJ2-2|-
TGTGCCAGCAGCCCGGGACTTAACACCGGGGAGCTGTTTTTT
CASSPGLNTGELFF
>many|TRBV3-1|TRBJ2-7|TRBD1
TGTGCCAGCAGCCAAGAGGGACAGGGGGCCTACGAGCAGTACTTC
CASSQEGQGAYEQYF
>many|TRBV29-1|TRBJ1-1|-
TGCAGCGTTGTTCGGGTGAGCACTGAAGCTTTCTTT
CSVVRVSTEAFF